A selection of T cell receptor beta chains follows, all from one sample in a study of T cells in Graves' hyperthyroidism and ophthalmopathy. TCRdb itself ran the multiplex PCR reads through MiXCR, one entry per CDR3 protein. The sample has hundreds of thousands of distinct CDR3 sequences; roughly 14% are singletons. The sequenced material came from blood. The receptors come from a woman in her forties with Graves' ophthalmopathy. Both conserved end residues are part of each CDR3. The D gene is left open where the match is weak. Clone sizes are given selectively: once, few, many, or a class where the clone is expanded.

size	D	J	length	V	CDR3	DNA
few	.	TRBJ2-1	12	TRBV7-6	CASSLETGIQFF	TGTGCCAGCAGCTTAGAAACGGGCATCCAGTTCTTC
few	TRBD1	TRBJ1-2	15	TRBV19	CASSSPGTGSYGYTF	TGTGCCAGTAGTAGCCCCGGGACAGGCTCCTATGGCTACACCTTC
many	.	TRBJ1-1	14	TRBV6-1	CASSERSRDTEAFF	TGTGCCAGCAGTGAGAGGTCTAGGGACACTGAAGCTTTCTTT
many	TRBD1	TRBJ2-5	15	TRBV19	CASSDHSDRGETQYF	TGTGCCAGTAGTGACCACTCGGACAGGGGAGAGACCCAGTACTTC
few	TRBD1	TRBJ1-1	13	TRBV18	CASSPRDRTRAFF	TGTGCCAGCTCACCCCGGGACAGGACAAGAGCTTTCTTT
many	.	TRBJ1-1	13	TRBV12-3/TRBV12-4	CASSPQVGTEAFF	TGTGCCAGCAGCCCCCAGGTAGGCACTGAAGCTTTCTTT
.	.	TRBJ1-2	13	TRBV7-9	CASSSRRGYGYTF	TGTGCCAGCAGCTCCCGCCGGGGATATGGCTACACCTTC
few	.	TRBJ2-5	14	TRBV28	CASSSEGGRETQYF	TGTGCCAGCAGCTCCGAGGGGGGCCGGGAGACCCAGTACTTC
many	.	TRBJ1-5	13	TRBV30	CAWSLQGHQPQHF	TGTGCCTGGAGTCTTCAGGGTCATCAGCCCCAGCATTTT
many	TRBD2	TRBJ2-7	14	TRBV20-1	CSARESGRAGEQYF	TGCAGTGCTAGAGAGAGCGGGAGGGCGGGTGAGCAGTACTTC
many	.	TRBJ1-5	17	TRBV12-3/TRBV12-4	CASSPTMSVWDNQPQHF	TGTGCCAGCAGTCCCACGATGAGTGTGTGGGACAATCAGCCCCAGCATTTT
many	.	TRBJ1-5	15	TRBV6-2/TRBV6-3	CASNRRGARDQPQHF	TGTGCCAGCAACCGCCGGGGGGCTAGGGATCAGCCCCAGCATTTT
many	.	TRBJ2-2	16	TRBV9	CASSVGPGENTGELFF	TGTGCCAGCAGCGTAGGTCCAGGGGAAAACACCGGGGAGCTGTTTTTT
many	TRBD1	TRBJ2-5	15	TRBV15	CATSPTGELGETQYF	TGTGCCACCAGCCCGACAGGGGAACTGGGGGAGACCCAGTACTTC
many	.	TRBJ1-2	13	TRBV5-1	CASLRGFRYGYTF	TGCGCCAGTCTAAGGGGCTTTAGATATGGCTACACCTTC
many	.	TRBJ2-5	13	TRBV29-1	CSVERGLQETQYF	TGCAGCGTTGAACGAGGACTGCAAGAGACCCAGTACTTC
few	TRBD1	TRBJ2-2	16	TRBV19	CASSPRGTGFPGELFF	TGTGCCAGTAGTCCCCGGGGGACAGGCTTTCCCGGGGAGCTGTTTTTT
few	.	TRBJ1-6	13	TRBV30	CAWRRREKSPLHF	TGTGCCTGGAGACGGAGAGAAAAATCACCCCTCCACTTT
many	.	TRBJ2-7	15	TRBV6-5	CATYDPLQGSYEQYF	TGTGCCACCTACGATCCATTACAGGGCTCCTACGAGCAGTACTTC
many	TRBD1	TRBJ1-5	17	TRBV28	CASGMLTGGYSNQPQHF	TGTGCCAGCGGGATGCTTACAGGGGGTTATAGCAATCAGCCCCAGCATTTT
.	.	TRBJ2-2	16	TRBV5-1	CASSPRDTIRTGELFF	TGCGCCAGCAGCCCACGGGACACTATCCGTACCGGGGAGCTGTTTTTT
many	.	TRBJ2-5	14	TRBV12-3/TRBV12-4	CASSPDPVVETQYF	TGTGCCAGCAGCCCTGACCCGGTGGTAGAGACCCAGTACTTC
many	.	TRBJ2-5	14	TRBV10-3	CATTGGTEAETQYF	TGTGCCACCACTGGCGGGACGGAGGCGGAGACCCAGTACTTC
many	TRBD1	TRBJ1-5	15	TRBV6-1	CASRRTGISNQPQHF	TGTGCCAGCAGAAGGACAGGGATAAGCAATCAGCCCCAGCATTTT
many	TRBD1	TRBJ1-5	14	TRBV30	CAWSTGTGFWPQHF	TGTGCCTGGAGTACCGGGACAGGGTTTTGGCCCCAGCATTTT
.	.	TRBJ1-2	13	TRBV30	CAWSVLGVNGYTF	TGTGCCTGGAGTGTACTAGGAGTTAATGGCTACACCTTC
many	.	TRBJ1-5	15	TRBV6-1	CASKRTFEGHQPQHF	TGTGCCAGCAAAAGAACTTTCGAGGGCCATCAGCCCCAGCATTTT
many	TRBD1	TRBJ1-2	13	TRBV28	CASSYRDRRGYTF	TGTGCCAGCAGTTATCGGGACAGGAGAGGCTACACCTTC
many	.	TRBJ2-3	13	TRBV6-2/TRBV6-3	CAARLGSTDTQYF	TGTGCCGCCCGACTAGGGAGCACAGATACGCAGTATTTT
many	TRBD1	TRBJ1-2	15	TRBV19	CASSITHGTGNGYTF	TGTGCCAGTAGTATAACCCACGGGACAGGGAATGGCTACACCTTC
many	.	TRBJ2-5	17	TRBV28	CASSPPGIVQLQETQYF	TGTGCCAGCAGCCCCCCGGGAATAGTACAGCTCCAAGAGACCCAGTACTTC
.	.	TRBJ1-6	11	TRBV30	CAWSTGRALHF	TGTGCCTGGAGTACCGGTAGAGCCCTCCACTTT
few	TRBD1	TRBJ2-7	18	TRBV7-9	CASSLSFEGDRTNYEQYF	TGTGCCAGCAGCTTATCCTTTGAAGGGGACAGGACTAATTACGAGCAGTACTTC
.	TRBD2	TRBJ2-5	19	TRBV11-1	CASSSTPGLAGDYQETQYF	TGTGCCAGCAGCTCGACGCCGGGACTAGCGGGCGACTACCAAGAGACCCAGTACTTC
many	.	TRBJ2-5	13	TRBV11-1	CASSLGAGETQYF	TGTGCCAGCAGCTTAGGGGCAGGGGAGACCCAGTACTTC
few	.	TRBJ2-2	14	TRBV5-1	CASSYLSPDGELFF	TGCGCCAGCAGCTACCTAAGCCCAGACGGGGAGCTGTTTTTT
few	TRBD2	TRBJ2-5	18	TRBV24-1	CATSDSRLAGELEETQYF	TGTGCCACCAGTGATTCCAGACTAGCGGGAGAGCTAGAAGAGACCCAGTACTTC
many	TRBD1	TRBJ1-2	13	TRBV20-1	CSAEQGEHYGYTF	TGCAGTGCTGAACAGGGGGAACACTATGGCTACACCTTC
many	TRBD1	TRBJ2-7	15	TRBV30	CAWSVPGQGVYEQYF	TGTGCCTGGAGTGTACCGGGACAGGGAGTATACGAGCAGTACTTC
few	TRBD2	TRBJ2-5	14	TRBV6-1	CASSSTGTSQTQYF	TGTGCCAGCAGCAGCACCGGGACTAGCCAGACCCAGTACTTC
.	.	TRBJ1-5	17	TRBV6-5	CASSYPRYDRQNQPQHF	TGTGCCAGCAGTTACCCCCGGTACGACAGACAGAATCAGCCCCAGCATTTT
.	.	TRBJ2-2	14	TRBV6-5	CASSLAPPAGELFF	TGTGCCAGCAGTTTGGCACCCCCTGCCGGGGAGCTGTTTTTT
many	.	TRBJ2-7	12	TRBV5-1	CASSLNREWQYF	TGCGCCAGCAGCCTTAACAGGGAATGGCAGTACTTC
many	.	TRBJ2-6	18	TRBV20-1	CSARKTTGLDSGANVLTF	TGCAGTGCTAGAAAAACGACAGGCCTGGACTCTGGGGCCAACGTCCTGACTTTC
many	.	TRBJ2-7	12	TRBV29-1	CSVRGSGYEQYF	TGCAGCGTAAGGGGGAGTGGGTACGAGCAGTACTTC
few	.	TRBJ1-2	12	TRBV20-1	CSASPDSYGYTF	TGCAGTGCTAGCCCGGACAGTTATGGCTACACCTTC
many	TRBD1	TRBJ2-5	11	TRBV20-1	CSAGQGGDQYF	TGCAGTGCTGGACAGGGTGGTGACCAGTACTTC
few	.	TRBJ2-7	16	TRBV18	CASSPPVRVPYYEQYF	TGTGCCAGCTCACCACCGGTCAGGGTCCCCTACTACGAGCAGTACTTC
many	TRBD2	TRBJ2-2	14	TRBV7-3	CASSLGLANGELFF	TGTGCCAGCAGCTTGGGACTAGCGAACGGGGAGCTGTTTTTT
.	TRBD1	TRBJ1-1	13	TRBV28	CASRSGQHTEAFF	TGTGCCAGCAGATCGGGACAGCACACTGAAGCTTTCTTT
many	.	TRBJ2-7	13	TRBV5-5	CASSLRLPNEQYF	TGTGCCAGCAGCTTGCGCCTCCCTAACGAGCAGTACTTC
.	.	TRBJ1-3	16	TRBV30	CAWGVASGSSGNTIYF	TGTGCCTGGGGGGTAGCGTCAGGCTCCTCTGGAAACACCATATATTTT
many	.	TRBJ1-5	14	TRBV15	CATSSQTGNQPQHF	TGTGCCACCAGCTCCCAAACGGGGAATCAGCCCCAGCATTTT